The 23 T cell receptor beta chains given below trace back to one sample, sequenced in a study of cytomegalovirus exposure and HLA in healthy donors. In the PCR, 60 Vbeta and 13 Jbeta primers were used. Repertoires were generated with immunoSEQ multiplex PCR, while TCRdb's copy carries only in-frame clones and drops some. The sample shows 110,000 or so clones, about 80% of them seen only once. The material sequenced was PBMCs. The receptor set was obtained from a man aged 25-45 years in good health and CMV-seronegative.

Only a few counts were recorded for this clone. J is TRBJ2-7 and V is TRBV4-3; 9 nucleotides line up with TRBD1. The germline V gene has CDR1 LGHNA and CDR2 YSLEER. V lost 0 bases and J lost 2; bases outside the gene matches: 2. There are 15 residues in the CDR3. As DNA, the CDR3 is TGCGCCAGCAGCCAAGAAGGGACAGGGCCCTACGAGCAGTACTTC. Its protein is CASSQEGTGPYEQYF.

The CDR3 reads CASSLRQGRYTQYF. The DNA for the CDR3 is TGTGCCAGCAGCTTGAGACAGGGGAGGTATACGCAGTATTTT. The V and J genes are TRBV5-4 and TRBJ2-3; TRBD1 agrees at 8 bases. V was clipped by 1 base and J by 7 bases; unmatched bases: 5. Per the germline V gene, CDR1 is SGHNT and CDR2 is YYREEE (reference sequence). The length of the CDR3 is 14 residues.

This clone was seen a handful of times. This chain uses TRBV10-1 with TRBJ2-3; D remains unclear. Germline CDR1 is WNHNN and CDR2 is SYGVQD (reference sequence). The CDR3 sequence is 12 residues long. V was shortened by 8 bases and J by 0 bases, with 6 bases between the two germline ends. The CDR3 here is CASSISTDTQYF. The CDR3 DNA is TGCGCCAGCTCAATTAGCACAGATACGCAGTATTTT.

This chain links TRBV2 with TRBJ1-5; 11 bases match TRBD1. The junction had 10 bases not matched to a gene; V was cut back by 6 bases and J by 0 bases. The CDR3 length is 18 residues. The germline CDR1 and CDR2 sequences are SNHLY and FYNNEI. In DNA, the CDR3 is TGTGCCAGCAGAGGGATCGGGACAGGGGGATATAGCAATCAGCCCCAGCATTTT. Translation: CASRGIGTGGYSNQPQHF.

The rearrangement joins TRBV28 to TRBJ1-5; no clear D gene. Trimming cost V 5 bases and J 0 bases, with 11 bases left between them. Germline CDR1 and CDR2: MDHEN and SYDVKM. The CDR3 has 15 amino acids. The CDR3 reads CASSPPTISNQPQHF. CDR3 bases: TGTGCCAGCAGTCCCCCAACAATTAGCAATCAGCCCCAGCATTTT.

The chain recombines TRBV9 with TRBJ2-1; tentative D call: TRBD2 (6 bases). Germline-derived CDR1 and CDR2 are SGDLS and YYNGEE. V was cut by 0 bases and J by 7 bases, with 14 bases left in between. The CDR3 contains 15 residues. CDR3 loop: CASSVGLAAGNEQFF. The DNA for the CDR3 is TGTGCCAGCAGCGTAGGTTTAGCGGCTGGGAATGAGCAGTTCTTC.

The V and J genes are TRBV28 and TRBJ1-1; TRBD1 matches 9 bases. This CDR3 is built from 15 residues. Trimming removed 10 bases from V and 0 bases from J; junction bases left unmatched: 9. CDR1 is MDHEN, CDR2 SYDVKM, per germline. The CDR3, as DNA: TGTGCCATTGTTGGGACAGGGATTGTGAACACTGAAGCTTTCTTT. This encodes CAIVGTGIVNTEAFF.

This chain joins TRBV27 and TRBJ2-4, with 7 bases aligning to TRBD2. The CDR3 has 15 residues. The J segment lost 6 bases and the V segment lost 6 bases, leaving 11 bases of the junction unmatched. From germline, CDR1 is MNHEY and CDR2 SMNVEV (reference sequence). The CDR3 region has the DNA TGTGCCAGCAGATCGCGGGAAGCGGGAAGAAACATTCAGTACTTC. This encodes CASRSREAGRNIQYF.

The rearrangement uses TRBV10-3 and TRBJ2-3, with 10 bases identical to TRBD1. Germline loops: CDR1 ENHRY, CDR2 SYGVKD. The CDR3 spans 14 residues. The junction had 0 bases not matched to a gene; V was cut back by 2 bases and J by 4 bases. CDR3 bases: TGTGCCATCAGTGAGGGACAGGGGGCAGATACGCAGTATTTT. This sequence encodes CAISEGQGADTQYF.

The chain is built from TRBV18 and TRBJ1-2; TRBD1 is a possible D gene (5 bases). Trimming left V 1 base short and J 0 bases short, with 21 bases between. The length of the CDR3 is 19 residues. Germline V gene data show CDR1 as KGHSH and CDR2 as LQKENI. The CDR3 loop reads CASSPLGRGGAEANYGYTF. CDR3 in DNA: TGTGCCAGCTCACCACTTGGTCGTGGCGGGGCAGAAGCTAACTATGGCTACACCTTC.

V is TRBV4-2 and J is TRBJ2-2; D may be TRBD2 (6 bases). V lost 3 bases to trimming and J lost 4 bases, with 15 bases between them. CDR3 length: 16 residues. Germline V CDR1 and CDR2: LGHNA, YNFKEQ. CDR3 protein: CASSQAGTGSTGELFF. The CDR3 DNA sequence: TGTGCCAGCAGCCAGGCCGGGACTGGCTCCACCGGGGAGCTGTTTTTT.

The chain combines TRBV6-1 with TRBJ2-5; 7 bases line up with TRBD2. Germline CDR1 and CDR2: MNHNS and SASEGT. There are 11 residues in the CDR3. The CDR3 coding sequence is TGTGCTATGGGGGGGCAAGAGACCCAGTACTTC. Translated, it gives CAMGGQETQYF.

CDR3 nucleotide sequence: TGCGCCAGCAGCTTGGGGGGAGGAGGCCGGAACACTGAAGCTTTCTTT. This sequence encodes CASSLGGGGRNTEAFF. The rearrangement links TRBV5-1 to TRBJ1-1; D ambiguous. From germline, CDR1 is SGHRS and CDR2 YFSETQ. V lost 0 bases to trimming and J lost 1 base, with 13 bases between them. CDR3 length: 16 residues.

The gene calls are TRBV28 and TRBJ1-1, with D unclear. Germline-derived CDR1 and CDR2 are MDHEN and SYDVKM. V was trimmed by 10 bases and J by 4 bases, leaving 13 bases between them. There are 12 residues in the CDR3. CDR3: CATISSGTEAFF. The CDR3 nucleotides are TGTGCCACCATCTCCTCGGGCACTGAAGCTTTCTTT.

V and J are TRBV10-3 and TRBJ2-5; 10 nucleotides align to TRBD2. Germline V gene sequence: CDR1 ENHRY, CDR2 SYGVKD. Trimming took 0 bases from V and 5 from J; bases not matched to a gene: 9. This CDR3 region has 17 residues. In nucleotides, the CDR3 is TGTGCCATCAGTGAGTCAGGAGCGGGGGGGGCCCGGGAGACCCAGTACTTC. Residues: CAISESGAGGARETQYF.

V and J are TRBV28 and TRBJ2-1; 12 nucleotides line up with TRBD1. The ends lost 4 bases at V and 3 bases at J; junction bases unmatched: 4. The CDR3 loop spans 16 amino acids. Germline V gene data show CDR1 as MDHEN and CDR2 as SYDVKM. The CDR3 sequence: CASSSGTGGFYNEQFF. The CDR3, as DNA: TGTGCCAGCAGTTCGGGGACAGGGGGCTTCTACAATGAGCAGTTCTTC. The whole variable domain, remainder taken from reference TRBV28 and TRBJ2-1, is DVKVTQSSRYLVKRTGEKVFLECVQDMDHENMFWYRQDPGLGLRLIYFSYDVKMKEKGDIPEGYSVSREKKERFSLILESASTNQTSMYLCASSSGTGGFYNEQFFGPGTRLTVL.

This chain uses TRBV2 with TRBJ1-2; D call uncertain. The CDR3 has 15 amino acids. Germline V gene lookup returns CDR1 SNHLY and CDR2 FYNNEI. Trimming removed 1 base at V and 2 bases at J, with 11 bases between. The CDR3 protein is CASSEGPGRNYGYTF. CDR3 bases: TGTGCCAGCAGTGAAGGCCCGGGAAGAAACTATGGCTACACCTTC. The variable domain in full, completed from reference TRBV2 and TRBJ1-2, reads EPEVTQTPSHQVTQMGQEVILRCVPISNHLYFYWYRQILGQKVEFLVSFYNNEISEKSEIFDDQFSVERPDGSNFTLKIRSTKLEDSAMYFCASSEGPGRNYGYTFGSGTRLTVV.

The V call is TRBV10-1, the J call TRBJ2-1, with 7 bases matching TRBD2. The junction had 12 bases not matched to a gene; V was cut back by 5 bases and J by 5 bases. The CDR3 is made up of 16 amino acids. Germline lookup yields CDR1 WNHNN and CDR2 SYGVQD (reference sequence). The CDR3 nucleotides are TGCGCCAGCAGTCTACGTCCTAGCGGTCGAAACAATGAGCAGTTCTTC. Protein product: CASSLRPSGRNNEQFF.

There are a few counts of this clone. The chain joins TRBV4-2 to TRBJ2-7; 9 bases agree with TRBD2. Per germline, CDR1 LGHNA and CDR2 YNFKEQ. The CDR3 runs 16 residues. J gave up 1 base and V 1 base, and 5 bases lay outside the gene matches. Written as DNA, the CDR3 is TGTGCCAGCAGCCAAGCCCTTAGCGGGGGTTCCTACGAGCAGTACTTC. Translation: CASSQALSGGSYEQYF.

The CDR3 bases are TGTGCCAGCAGCTTAAACGGGCAGGGGGTGAACACTGAAGCTTTCTTT. Translated, it gives CASSLNGQGVNTEAFF. The genes are TRBV7-2 and TRBJ1-1; 7 bases align to TRBD1. CDR1 is SGHTA, CDR2 FQGNSA, per germline. This CDR3 region has 16 residues. V lost 2 bases to trimming and J lost 0 bases; unmatched junction nucleotides: 6.

The V gene is TRBV7-3, the J gene TRBJ2-7; tentative D call: TRBD1 (7 bases). V gave up 1 base and J gave up 5 bases, with 15 bases separating them. The CDR3 consists of 15 residues. CDR1 is SGHTA and CDR2 is FQGTGA in the germline V gene. In nucleotides, the CDR3 is TGTGCCAGCAGCTTAAACGGAGGGGGCTTCGACGAGCAGTACTTC. Translation gives CASSLNGGGFDEQYF.

The CDR3, as DNA: TGTGCCAGCTTAGGGACTAGCGGGCCGACCGGGGAGCTGTTTTTT. Translating gives CASLGTSGPTGELFF. V and J are TRBV6-6 and TRBJ2-2, with 12 bases matching TRBD2. Germline CDR1 is MNHNY and CDR2 is SVGAGI (reference sequence). The CDR3 is 15 amino acids. V shed 8 bases, J shed 5 bases, and the junction held 6 bases outside the gene matches.

V gene TRBV5-8 combines with J gene TRBJ1-3, with no clear D. The length of the CDR3 is 15 residues. From germline, CDR1 is SGHTS and CDR2 YDEGEE. The V end was cut by 2 bases, the J end by 0 bases, with 9 bases between. CDR3 coding DNA: TGTGCCAGCAGCTTCTTCGGAGGCTCTGGAAACACCATATATTTT. It translates to CASSFFGGSGNTIYF.